This T cell receptor beta chain was recovered during a study of beta chain features in type 1 diabetes. General study findings and limits: Among patients with Type 1 diabetes, TCRB CDR3s were moderately but significantly shorter in every one of the four CD4+ subsets. An over-representation of cells with high TCR expression could result from cDNA sequencing.

Trimming stripped 6 bases from V and 3 bases from J, with 15 bases between. Looked up from germline, CDR1 is WNHNN and CDR2 is SYGVQD (reference sequence). The CDR3 length is 14 residues. Every isolated RNA sample was fully reverse transcribed, so sequencing captured expressed TCRB transcripts. The method was immunoSEQ multiplex PCR; TCRdb's version includes in-frame clones alone and lacks a portion of them. Among about 740,000 clones, about an eighth were seen once, and the ten largest hold less than 0.025%. This clone was recorded a few times. Antigen: not known. The chain recombines TRBV10-1 with TRBJ2-7; D possibly corresponds to TRBD1 (7 bases). This TCR was recovered from a man younger than 35 with type 1 diabetes. The sequenced sample consisted of naive CD4+ T cells from blood. The CDR3 protein is CASSGPGGFYEQYF. The CDR3 nucleotides are TGCGCCAGCAGCGGCCCAGGGGGGTTCTACGAGCAGTACTTC.